Each of the 25 T cell receptor beta chains below was sequenced from the same sample in a study of identifying expanded T cells in peripheral blood. TCRdb's table, derived via immunoSEQ multiplex PCR, lists solely in-frame clones and lacks some. Of 75,000 to 95,000 clones in the sample, 85% to 90% were seen once. The specimen was blood. The receptor set was obtained from a person aged 18-69 years in good health.

This clone has only a few counts. The chain links TRBV9 to TRBJ1-1; D is perhaps TRBD1 (6 bases). The CDR3 has 13 amino acids. Germline CDR1 and CDR2: SGDLS and YYNGEE. Trimming removed 0 bases at V and 8 bases at J, with 11 bases between. The CDR3 nucleotides read TGTGCCAGCAGCGTAGGGTCAGGGGCAGAAGCTTTCTTT. The encoded protein is CASSVGSGAEAFF.

The J gene is TRBJ1-5, the V gene TRBV29-1, with D uncertain. Germline lookup yields CDR1 SQVTM and CDR2 ANQGSEA. The V end lost 6 bases, the J end lost 3 bases, and 9 bases lay between the germline ends. The CDR3 spans 12 residues. CDR3 in amino acids: CSVGIHNQPQHF. In nucleotides, the CDR3 is TGCAGCGTGGGTATTCACAATCAGCCCCAGCATTTT.

In its sample, this clone was seen once. The V call is TRBV7-2, the J call TRBJ1-2; TRBD1 matches at 7 bases. Germline lookup yields CDR1 SGHTA and CDR2 FQGNSA. This CDR3 comprises 14 residues. Trimming removed 5 bases from V and 4 bases from J; junction bases left unmatched: 7. CDR3 coding DNA: TGTGCCAGCAGCCCAAGGGGACAGTTCTATGGCTACACCTTC. Its protein product is CASSPRGQFYGYTF.

The rearrangement uses TRBV4-3 and TRBJ2-2, with TRBD1 matching over 11 bases. J was trimmed by 0 bases and V by 4 bases; bases with no gene match: 4. This CDR3 spans 17 amino acids. CDR1 and CDR2 from the germline V gene are LGHNA and YSLEER. CDR3 in amino acids: CASSRGTGGANTGELFF. The CDR3 nucleotides read TGCGCCAGCAGCCGCGGGACAGGGGGAGCGAACACCGGGGAGCTGTTTTTT.

CDR3 sequence reads: CASSVGRPPIYEQYF. DNA of the CDR3: TGTGCCAGCAGCGTGGGACGCCCGCCAATCTACGAGCAGTACTTC. The chain combines TRBV13 with TRBJ2-7; D tentatively fits TRBD1 or TRBD2 (5 bases each). V dropped 5 bases and J dropped 3 bases, with 17 bases sitting between them. CDR1 is PRHDT and CDR2 is FYEKMQ in the germline V gene (reference sequence). The CDR3 totals 15 residues.

A single count supports this clone. The chain joins TRBV11-3 to TRBJ1-1, with TRBD1 identical over 8 bases. Per the germline V gene, CDR1 is SGHNT and CDR2 is YENEEA. The V segment lost 4 bases and the J segment 0 bases; nucleotides outside the gene matches: 4. This CDR3 region has 15 residues. This chain's CDR3 is CASSSGQGLNTEAFF. For the CDR3, the DNA is TGTGCCAGCAGCTCAGGACAGGGTTTGAACACTGAAGCTTTCTTT.

The chain recombines TRBV18 with TRBJ1-3; D is possibly TRBD1 (5 bases). The CDR3 length is 19 residues. Germline CDR1 and CDR2: KGHSH and LQKENI. The ends were cut back, 5 bases at V and 2 bases at J, with 25 bases in the middle. CDR3 loop: CASSAVWGPGGEAGNTIYF. CDR3 coding DNA: TGTGCCAGCTCAGCCGTTTGGGGCCCTGGCGGGGAAGCTGGAAACACCATATATTTT.

The chain couples TRBV27 to TRBJ1-3, with 7 nucleotides matching TRBD1. The CDR3 spans 14 residues. The V segment lost 6 bases and the J segment 1 base; nucleotides outside the gene matches: 3. Germline lookup yields CDR1 MNHEY and CDR2 SMNVEV (reference sequence). CDR3 sequence (DNA): TGTGCCAGCAGGTCGGGACAGTCTGGAAACACCATATATTTT. It yields the protein CASRSGQSGNTIYF.

In DNA form, the CDR3 reads TGTGCCAGCAGCTTGCCGACTAGCGGGATTTCCGAGCAGTACTTC. This encodes CASSLPTSGISEQYF. The chain carries TRBV5-5 and TRBJ2-7; 11 bases align to TRBD2. This CDR3 spans 15 amino acids. The V gene end was trimmed by 1 base and the J gene end by 6 bases; junction bases not matched to a gene: 6. Germline assignment: CDR1 SGHKS and CDR2 YYEKEE (reference sequence). Full variable domain (outside the CDR3, taken from reference TRBV5-5 and TRBJ2-7): DAGVTQSPTHLIKTRGQQVTLRCSPISGHKSVSWYQQVLGQGPQFIFQYYEKEERGRGNFPDRFSARQFPNYSSELNVNALLLGDSALYLCASSLPTSGISEQYFGPGTRLTVT.

The gene calls are TRBV18 and TRBJ2-2, with 7 bases aligning to TRBD1. CDR1 and CDR2 from the germline V gene are KGHSH and LQKENI. This CDR3 is built from 17 residues. Trimming removed 2 bases from V and 4 bases from J; junction bases left unmatched: 10. CDR3 coding DNA: TGTGCCAGCTCACCAAGCCTCTGGGACAGAGTCACCGGGGAGCTGTTTTTT. Its protein is CASSPSLWDRVTGELFF.

This clone was detected once. The J gene is TRBJ2-1, the V gene TRBV4-1, with TRBD2 matching over 13 bases. There are 18 residues in the CDR3. V gave up 1 base and J gave up 2 bases; unmatched junction bases: 5. Germline CDR1 is MGHRA and CDR2 is YSYEKL. CDR3 in amino acids: CASSQATSGRPTYNEQFF. CDR3 DNA sequence: TGCGCCAGCAGCCAAGCGACTAGCGGGAGGCCTACCTACAATGAGCAGTTCTTC.

This clone turned up a few times. The V gene is TRBV2, the J gene TRBJ1-5; D is unclear. Looked up from germline, CDR1 is SNHLY and CDR2 is FYNNEI. V was pared by 7 bases and J by 9 bases, with 19 bases between. CDR3 length: 14 residues. The CDR3 DNA reads as TGTGCCAGCACCAAAGGTGAGGGCCAGACGCCCCAGCATTTT. This sequence encodes CASTKGEGQTPQHF.

V usage is TRBV29-1 and J usage is TRBJ2-3; 8 nucleotides line up with TRBD1. After removal of 7 bases from V and 3 bases from J, the junction contained 9 bases not matched to a gene. This CDR3 contains 14 residues. Germline CDR1 is SQVTM and CDR2 is ANQGSEA. In DNA form, the CDR3 reads TGCAGCGCAAGACAGGGGAGGCAAACAGATACGCAGTATTTT. Its protein product is CSARQGRQTDTQYF.

V and J are TRBV5-1 and TRBJ2-4; TRBD1 aligns across 9 bases. The CDR3 is 19 residues long. Germline trimming cut 3 bases from V and 1 base from J; bases unmatched to any gene: 14. CDR1 is SGHRS, CDR2 YFSETQ, per germline. The CDR3 region has the DNA TGCGCCAGCAGCTCGGGACAGGGTTTAGTTTATGCGGCCAAAAACATTCAGTACTTC. It codes for CASSSGQGLVYAAKNIQYF.

The rearrangement links TRBV30 to TRBJ2-7; the D gene could be TRBD1 or TRBD2 (5 bases each). The V gene's germline CDR1 is GTSNPN and CDR2 SVGIG (reference sequence). Trimming pared 0 bases from V and 2 bases from J, leaving 11 bases between. There are 14 residues in the CDR3. The CDR3 protein is CAWSVRGRAYEQYF. CDR3 coding DNA: TGTGCCTGGAGTGTACGGGGACGAGCCTACGAGCAGTACTTC.

V gene TRBV7-2 combines with J gene TRBJ2-2; 9 bases match TRBD2. This CDR3 has 16 residues. J was trimmed by 5 bases and V by 3 bases; bases with no gene match: 7. The germline CDR1 and CDR2 sequences are SGHTA and FQGNSA. The CDR3 DNA sequence: TGTGCCAGCAGCTTCCGAGCGGGAGGAGGGACCGGGGAGCTGTTTTTT. It is translated as CASSFRAGGGTGELFF.

The V call is TRBV19, the J call TRBJ1-1; 12 nucleotides match TRBD1. Germline V gives CDR1 LNHDA, CDR2 SQIVND (reference sequence). After removal of 3 bases from V and 0 bases from J, the junction contained 8 bases not matched to a gene. This CDR3 region has 18 residues. CDR3 region: CASSIEGGTGGMNTEAFF. As DNA, the CDR3 is TGTGCCAGTAGTATTGAGGGAGGGACAGGGGGCATGAACACTGAAGCTTTCTTT.

The rearrangement uses TRBV2 and TRBJ1-2, with D possibly being TRBD1 (6 bases). V lost 2 bases, J lost 4 bases, and 14 bases lay in between. CDR1 and CDR2 from the germline V gene are SNHLY and FYNNEI. This CDR3 comprises 15 residues. CDR3 bases: TGTGCCAGCAGTGAAAGTCGGGGGGCGACCTATGGCTACACCTTC. Its translation is CASSESRGATYGYTF.

The genes are TRBV7-6 and TRBJ2-7; TRBD2 matches 7 bases. Losses at the gene ends were 1 base for V and 7 bases for J; bases not matched to a gene: 10. Germline assignment: CDR1 SGHVS and CDR2 FNYEAQ. The CDR3 contains 15 residues. The CDR3 here is CASSLGTRTYREQYF. CDR3 DNA: TGTGCCAGCAGCTTAGGGACTAGGACTTACCGGGAGCAGTACTTC.

This chain joins TRBV5-6 and TRBJ1-1; weak D call: TRBD1 (5 bases). V was shortened by 5 bases and J by 1 base, with 15 bases between the two germline ends. Germline CDR1 is SGHDT and CDR2 is YYEEEE. The CDR3 length is 15 residues. CDR3 sequence: CASSFPGRGNTEAFF. DNA for the CDR3: TGTGCCAGCAGTTTTCCTGGGAGGGGGAACACTGAAGCTTTCTTT. The entire variable domain, with the rest obtained from reference TRBV5-6 and TRBJ1-1, is as follows: DAGVTQSPTHLIKTRGQQVTLRCSPKSGHDTVSWYQQALGQGPQFIFQYYEEEERQRGNFPDRFSGHQFPNYSSELNVNALLLGDSALYLCASSFPGRGNTEAFFGQGTRLTVV.

The chain combines TRBV19 with TRBJ2-7; 7 bases line up with TRBD2. Unmatched junction bases numbered 7, after V lost 5 bases and J lost 3 bases. The CDR3 contains 14 residues. Looked up from germline, CDR1 is LNHDA and CDR2 is SQIVND (reference sequence). The chain's CDR3 is CASSYGLENYEQYF. CDR3 DNA sequence: TGTGCCAGTAGTTACGGACTAGAGAACTACGAGCAGTACTTC.

This chain links TRBV6-1 with TRBJ2-1; a possible D gene is TRBD1 (6 bases). The ends were cut back, 6 bases at V and 9 bases at J, with 18 bases in the middle. CDR1 is MNHNS, CDR2 SASEGT, per germline. The length of the CDR3 is 14 residues. CDR3 sequence reads: CASSPSPTGSEQFF. Here the CDR3 DNA reads TGTGCCAGCAGCCCTAGCCCGACAGGCAGTGAGCAGTTCTTC.

This clone was recorded once. The V and J genes are TRBV2 and TRBJ1-1, with D perhaps matching TRBD1 (5 bases). Germline CDR1 and CDR2: SNHLY and FYNNEI. The ends were cut back, 6 bases at V and 0 bases at J, with 14 bases in the middle. CDR3 size: 15 residues. The CDR3 sequence: CASRYTGSMNTEAFF. The CDR3 DNA is TGTGCCAGCAGGTACACAGGATCAATGAACACTGAAGCTTTCTTT. The complete variable domain, with remaining parts taken from reference TRBV2 and TRBJ1-1, reads EPEVTQTPSHQVTQMGQEVILRCVPISNHLYFYWYRQILGQKVEFLVSFYNNEISEKSEIFDDQFSVERPDGSNFTLKIRSTKLEDSAMYFCASRYTGSMNTEAFFGQGTRLTVV.

V is TRBV5-1 and J is TRBJ2-7, with 7 bases that match TRBD2. Trimming at V came to 4 bases and at J to 3 bases, leaving 7 bases not matched to a gene. CDR3 length: 14 residues. Germline V gene sequence: CDR1 SGHRS, CDR2 YFSETQ. CDR3 sequence reads: CASSPGLSIYEQYF. CDR3 coding DNA: TGCGCCAGCAGCCCGGGACTATCCATCTACGAGCAGTACTTC.

The V gene is TRBV7-9, the J gene TRBJ1-2, with 8 bases identical to TRBD1. V lost 3 bases and J lost 6; bases outside the gene matches: 9. Germline V gives CDR1 SEHNR, CDR2 FQNEAQ (reference sequence). The CDR3 is 15 amino acids. The CDR3 protein is CASSLDYRGGHGYTF. The CDR3 nucleotides read TGTGCCAGCAGCTTGGATTACAGGGGGGGCCATGGCTACACCTTC.